This record concerns one TCR beta chain sequence. Its antigen is unidentified. V lost 2 bases and J 2 bases, leaving 10 bases between the germline ends. This CDR3 has 14 residues. Germline loops: CDR1 SNHLY, CDR2 FYNNEI. These data originate in a study of shared clonotypes between healthy human individuals. Findings and caveats of the study: The study drew on few donors, limiting represented genetic and exposure-history diversity.

Deep level was the assay's run setting. TCRdb's table, derived via immunoSEQ multiplex PCR, lists solely in-frame clones and lacks some. The sample has about 480,000 clones, 60% to 85% seen once. In unsorted samples, genomic DNA was obtained using 75 million to 90 million PBMCs. The TCR originated in a woman between 40 and 55 years old in good health. Some clones in this sample may be carry-over from other donors' samples. What was sequenced was PBMCs. This chain links TRBV2 with TRBJ2-7; D might be TRBD1 (5 bases). CDR3 sequence reads: CASSEQGYTYEQYF. The CDR3 coding sequence is TGTGCCAGCAGTGAACAGGGATACACCTACGAGCAGTACTTC.